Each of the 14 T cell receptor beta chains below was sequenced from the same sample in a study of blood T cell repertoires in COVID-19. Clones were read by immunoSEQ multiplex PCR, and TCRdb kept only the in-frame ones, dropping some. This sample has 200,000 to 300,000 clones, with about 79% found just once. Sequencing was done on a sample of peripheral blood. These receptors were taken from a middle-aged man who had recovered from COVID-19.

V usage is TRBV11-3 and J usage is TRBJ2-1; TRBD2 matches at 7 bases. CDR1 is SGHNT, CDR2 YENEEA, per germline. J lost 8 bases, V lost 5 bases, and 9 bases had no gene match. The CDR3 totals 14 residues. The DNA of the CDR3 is TGTGCCAGCAGCGCATCGCGAGGGAGGGATGAGCAGTTCTTC. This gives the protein CASSASRGRDEQFF.

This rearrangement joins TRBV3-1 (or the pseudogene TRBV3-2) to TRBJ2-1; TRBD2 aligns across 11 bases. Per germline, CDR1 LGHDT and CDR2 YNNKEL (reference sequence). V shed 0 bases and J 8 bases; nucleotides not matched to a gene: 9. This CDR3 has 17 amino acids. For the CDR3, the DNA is TGTGCCAGCAGCCAAGATGGGACTAGCGGTAGGTTAGATGAGCAGTTCTTC. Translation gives CASSQDGTSGRLDEQFF.

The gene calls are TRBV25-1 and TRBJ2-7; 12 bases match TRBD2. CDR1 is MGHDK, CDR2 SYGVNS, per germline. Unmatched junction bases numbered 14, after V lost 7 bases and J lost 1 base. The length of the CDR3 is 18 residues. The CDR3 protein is CASTAGLAGGLRSYEQYF. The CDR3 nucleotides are TGTGCCAGCACCGCAGGGCTAGCGGGAGGGCTTAGGTCCTACGAGCAGTACTTC.

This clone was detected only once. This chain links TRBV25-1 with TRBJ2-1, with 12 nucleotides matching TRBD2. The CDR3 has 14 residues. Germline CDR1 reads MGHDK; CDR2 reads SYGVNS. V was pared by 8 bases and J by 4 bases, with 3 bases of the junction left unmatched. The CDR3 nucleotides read TGTGCCAGCGCGGGGACTAGCGGGTACAATGAGCAGTTCTTC. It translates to CASAGTSGYNEQFF.

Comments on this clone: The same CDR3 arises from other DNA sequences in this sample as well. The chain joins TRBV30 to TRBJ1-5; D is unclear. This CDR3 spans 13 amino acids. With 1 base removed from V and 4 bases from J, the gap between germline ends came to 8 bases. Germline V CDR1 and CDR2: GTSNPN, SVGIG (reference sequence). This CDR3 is CAWSGGGNQPQHF. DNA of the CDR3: TGTGCCTGGAGTGGTGGAGGTAATCAGCCCCAGCATTTT.

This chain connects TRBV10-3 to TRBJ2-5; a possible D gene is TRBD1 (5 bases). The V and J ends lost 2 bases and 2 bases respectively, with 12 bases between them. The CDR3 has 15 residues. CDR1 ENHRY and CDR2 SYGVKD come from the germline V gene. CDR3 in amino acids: CAISEPGAAQETQYF. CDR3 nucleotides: TGTGCCATCAGTGAGCCTGGGGCTGCTCAAGAGACCCAGTACTTC.

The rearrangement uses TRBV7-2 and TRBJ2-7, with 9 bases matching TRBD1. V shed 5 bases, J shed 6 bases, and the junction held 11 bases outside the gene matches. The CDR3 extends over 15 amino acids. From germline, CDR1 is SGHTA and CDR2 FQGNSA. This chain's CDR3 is CASSPETGTGREQYF. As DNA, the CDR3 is TGTGCCAGCAGCCCAGAGACCGGGACAGGGCGCGAGCAGTACTTC.

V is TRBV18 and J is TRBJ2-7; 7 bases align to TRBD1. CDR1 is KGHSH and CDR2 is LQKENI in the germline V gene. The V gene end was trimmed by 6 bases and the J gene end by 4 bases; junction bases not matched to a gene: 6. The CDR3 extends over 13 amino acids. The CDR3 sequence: CASSDRDSYEQYF. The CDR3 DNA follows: TGTGCCAGCTCGGACCGGGACAGTTACGAGCAGTACTTC.

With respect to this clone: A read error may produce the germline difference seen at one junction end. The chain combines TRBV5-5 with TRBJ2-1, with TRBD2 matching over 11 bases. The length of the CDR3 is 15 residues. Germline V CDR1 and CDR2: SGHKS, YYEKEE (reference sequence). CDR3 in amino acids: CASSPTSGGYHEQFF. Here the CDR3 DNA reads TGTGCCAGCAGCCCCACTAGCGGGGGCTACCATGAGCAGTTCTTC.

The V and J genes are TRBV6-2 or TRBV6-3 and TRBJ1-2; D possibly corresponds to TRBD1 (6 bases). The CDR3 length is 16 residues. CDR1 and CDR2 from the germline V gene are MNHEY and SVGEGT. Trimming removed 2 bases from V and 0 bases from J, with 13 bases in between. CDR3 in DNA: TGTGCCAGCAGTTACAGAGAGGGGACACCTAACTATGGCTACACCTTC. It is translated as CASSYREGTPNYGYTF.

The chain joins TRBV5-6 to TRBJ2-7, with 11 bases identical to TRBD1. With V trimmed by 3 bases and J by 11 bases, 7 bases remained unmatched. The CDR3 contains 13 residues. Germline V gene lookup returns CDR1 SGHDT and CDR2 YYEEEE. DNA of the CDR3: TGTGCCAGCAGCTATGGGACAGGGGGTGGAAAGTACTTC. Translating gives CASSYGTGGGKYF.

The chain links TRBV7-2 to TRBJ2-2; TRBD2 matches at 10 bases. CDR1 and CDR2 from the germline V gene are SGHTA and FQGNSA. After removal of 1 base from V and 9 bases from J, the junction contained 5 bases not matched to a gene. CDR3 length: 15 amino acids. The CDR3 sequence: CASSLDSGGARELFF. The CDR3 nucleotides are TGTGCCAGCAGCTTAGACAGCGGGGGGGCCCGGGAGCTGTTTTTT.

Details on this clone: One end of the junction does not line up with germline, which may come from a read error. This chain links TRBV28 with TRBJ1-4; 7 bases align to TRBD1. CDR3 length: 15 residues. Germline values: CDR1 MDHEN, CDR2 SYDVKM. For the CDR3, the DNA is TGTGCCAGCAGTCGCCCCCGGGACAGTAATGAAGAACTGTTTTTT. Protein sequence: CASSRPRDSNEELFF.

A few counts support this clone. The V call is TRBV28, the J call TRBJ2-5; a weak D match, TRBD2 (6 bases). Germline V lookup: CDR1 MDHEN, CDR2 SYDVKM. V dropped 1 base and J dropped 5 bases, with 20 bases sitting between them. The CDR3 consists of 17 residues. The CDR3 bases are TGTGCCAGCAGTTTATTTGGGCGGGCGGGGAGGTTTGAGACCCAGTACTTC. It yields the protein CASSLFGRAGRFETQYF.